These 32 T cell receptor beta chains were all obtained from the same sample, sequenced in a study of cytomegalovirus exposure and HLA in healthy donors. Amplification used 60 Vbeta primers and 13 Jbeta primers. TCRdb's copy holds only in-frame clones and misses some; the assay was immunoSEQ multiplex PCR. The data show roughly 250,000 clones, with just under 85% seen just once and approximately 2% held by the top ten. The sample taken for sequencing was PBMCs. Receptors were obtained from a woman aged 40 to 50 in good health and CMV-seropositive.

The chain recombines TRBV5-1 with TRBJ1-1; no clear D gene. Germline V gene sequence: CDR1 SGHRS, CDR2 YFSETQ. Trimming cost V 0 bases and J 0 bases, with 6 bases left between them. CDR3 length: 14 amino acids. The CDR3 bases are TGCGCCAGCAGCTTGGCCCCGGTGAACACTGAAGCTTTCTTT. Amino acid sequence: CASSLAPVNTEAFF. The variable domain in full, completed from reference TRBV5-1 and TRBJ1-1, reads KAGVTQTPRYLIKTRGQQVTLSCSPISGHRSVSWYQQTPGQGLQFLFEYFSETQRNKGNFPGRFSGRQFSNSRSEMNVSTLELGDSALYLCASSLAPVNTEAFFGQGTRLTVV.

The CDR3 DNA sequence: TGTGCCTGGAGTACCGCGGCTCCTGATACGCAGTATTTT. It translates to CAWSTAAPDTQYF. The chain is built from TRBV30 and TRBJ2-3; no firm D call. Looked up from germline, CDR1 is GTSNPN and CDR2 is SVGIG (reference sequence). The CDR3 is 13 residues long. Trimming left V 2 bases short and J 6 bases short, with 12 bases between.

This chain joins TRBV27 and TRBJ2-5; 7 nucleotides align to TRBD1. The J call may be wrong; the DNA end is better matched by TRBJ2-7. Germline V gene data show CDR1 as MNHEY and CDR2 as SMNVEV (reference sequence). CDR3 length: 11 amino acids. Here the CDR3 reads CASKGAHEQYF. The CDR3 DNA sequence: TGTGCCAGCAAGGGGGCCCACGAGCAGTACTTC.

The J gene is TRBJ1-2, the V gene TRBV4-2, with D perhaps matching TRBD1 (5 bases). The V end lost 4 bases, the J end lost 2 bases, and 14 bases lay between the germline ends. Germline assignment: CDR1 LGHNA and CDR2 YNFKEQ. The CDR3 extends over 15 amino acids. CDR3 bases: TGTGCCAGCAGCCGAGCGACAGTAGAGAACTATGGCTACACCTTC. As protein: CASSRATVENYGYTF.

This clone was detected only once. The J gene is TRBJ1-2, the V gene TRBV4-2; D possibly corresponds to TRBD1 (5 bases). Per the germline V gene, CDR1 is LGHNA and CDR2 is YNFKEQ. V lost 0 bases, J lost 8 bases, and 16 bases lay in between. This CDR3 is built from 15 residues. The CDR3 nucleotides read TGTGCCAGCAGCCAAGATCTCGCTAGGGGTGGAGGCTACACCTTC. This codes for CASSQDLARGGGYTF.

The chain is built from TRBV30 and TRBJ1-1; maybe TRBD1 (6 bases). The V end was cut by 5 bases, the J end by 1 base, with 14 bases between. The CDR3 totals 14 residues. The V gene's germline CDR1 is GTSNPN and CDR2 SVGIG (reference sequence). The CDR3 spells CAWGRGRGNTEAFF. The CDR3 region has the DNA TGTGCCTGGGGGAGGGGCAGGGGGAACACTGAAGCTTTCTTT.

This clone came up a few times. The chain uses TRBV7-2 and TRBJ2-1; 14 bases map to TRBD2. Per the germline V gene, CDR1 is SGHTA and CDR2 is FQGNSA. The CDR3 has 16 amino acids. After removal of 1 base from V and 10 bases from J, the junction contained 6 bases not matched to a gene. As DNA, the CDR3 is TGTGCCAGCAGCTTAGAGGGGACTAGCGGGAGAATGGAGCAGTTCTTC. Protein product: CASSLEGTSGRMEQFF.

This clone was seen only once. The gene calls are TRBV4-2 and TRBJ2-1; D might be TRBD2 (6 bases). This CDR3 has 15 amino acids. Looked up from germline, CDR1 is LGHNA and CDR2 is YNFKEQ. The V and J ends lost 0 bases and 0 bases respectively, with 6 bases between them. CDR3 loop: CASSQDGSSYNEQFF. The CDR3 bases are TGTGCCAGCAGCCAAGACGGGAGCTCCTACAATGAGCAGTTCTTC.

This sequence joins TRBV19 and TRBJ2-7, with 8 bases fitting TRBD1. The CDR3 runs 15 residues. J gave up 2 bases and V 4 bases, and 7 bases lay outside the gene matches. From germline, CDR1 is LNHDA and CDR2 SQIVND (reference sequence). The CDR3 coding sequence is TGTGCCAGTAGTAACCCCACAGGGGGAACCTACGAGCAGTACTTC. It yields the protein CASSNPTGGTYEQYF.

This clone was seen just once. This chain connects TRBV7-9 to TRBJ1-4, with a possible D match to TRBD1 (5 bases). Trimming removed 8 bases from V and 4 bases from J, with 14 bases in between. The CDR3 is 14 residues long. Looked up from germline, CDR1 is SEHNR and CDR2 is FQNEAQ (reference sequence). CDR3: CASRSTGNNEKLFF. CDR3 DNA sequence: TGTGCCAGCCGATCTACAGGAAATAATGAAAAACTGTTTTTT.

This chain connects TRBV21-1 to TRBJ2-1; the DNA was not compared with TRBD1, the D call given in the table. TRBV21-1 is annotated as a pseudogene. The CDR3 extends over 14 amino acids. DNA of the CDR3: TGTGCCAGCAGCAGCCGGGACAAAATGAATGAGCAGTTCTTC. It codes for CASSSRDKMNEQFF.

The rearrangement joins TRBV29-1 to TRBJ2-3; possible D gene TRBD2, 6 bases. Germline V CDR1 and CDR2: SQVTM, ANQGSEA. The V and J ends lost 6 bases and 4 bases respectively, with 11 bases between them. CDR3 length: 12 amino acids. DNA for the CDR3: TGCAGCGTGCGACTAGTTTCAGATACGCAGTATTTT. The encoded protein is CSVRLVSDTQYF.

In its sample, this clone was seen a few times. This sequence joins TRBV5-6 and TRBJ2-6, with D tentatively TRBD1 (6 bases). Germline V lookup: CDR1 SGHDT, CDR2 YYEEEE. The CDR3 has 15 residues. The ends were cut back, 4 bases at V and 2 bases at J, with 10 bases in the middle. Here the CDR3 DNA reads TGTGCCAGCAGCCAAGAGGGGGCTGGGGCCAACGTCCTGACTTTC. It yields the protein CASSQEGAGANVLTF.

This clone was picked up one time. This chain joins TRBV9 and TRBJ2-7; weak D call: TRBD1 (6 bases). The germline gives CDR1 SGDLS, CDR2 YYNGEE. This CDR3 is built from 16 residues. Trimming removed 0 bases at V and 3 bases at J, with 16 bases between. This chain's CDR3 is CASSVGQEPIHYEQYF. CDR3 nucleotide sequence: TGTGCCAGCAGCGTAGGACAGGAGCCCATACACTACGAGCAGTACTTC.

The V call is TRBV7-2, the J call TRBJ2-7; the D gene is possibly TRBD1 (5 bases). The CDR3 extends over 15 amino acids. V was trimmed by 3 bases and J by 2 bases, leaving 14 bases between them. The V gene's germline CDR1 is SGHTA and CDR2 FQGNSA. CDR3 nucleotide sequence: TGTGCCAGCAGCTTTTCTGGGGCAGTGGCCTACGAGCAGTACTTC. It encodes CASSFSGAVAYEQYF.

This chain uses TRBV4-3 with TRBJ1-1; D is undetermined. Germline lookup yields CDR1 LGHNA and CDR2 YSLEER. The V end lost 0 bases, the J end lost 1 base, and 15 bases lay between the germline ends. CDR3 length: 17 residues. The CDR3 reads CASSQDRPGVGNTEAFF. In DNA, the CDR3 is TGCGCCAGCAGCCAAGATCGGCCGGGTGTGGGGAACACTGAAGCTTTCTTT.

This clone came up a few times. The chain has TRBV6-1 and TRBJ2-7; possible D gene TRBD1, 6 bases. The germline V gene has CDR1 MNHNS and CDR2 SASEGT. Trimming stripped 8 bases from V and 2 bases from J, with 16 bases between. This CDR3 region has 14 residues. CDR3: CASWDPGQAYEQYF. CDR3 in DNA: TGTGCCAGCTGGGATCCGGGACAAGCCTACGAGCAGTACTTC.

The CDR3 loop is CASMGTQGLHF. CDR3 nucleotide sequence: TGTGCCAGCATGGGGACACAGGGCCTCCACTTT. The genes are TRBV2 and TRBJ1-6; TRBD1 might be the D (6 bases). Germline V lookup: CDR1 SNHLY, CDR2 FYNNEI. Deletions cut 7 bases from V and 15 bases from J, with 13 bases between. The CDR3 is made up of 11 amino acids. Combining the CDR3 with reference TRBV2 and TRBJ1-6 gives the whole variable domain EPEVTQTPSHQVTQMGQEVILRCVPISNHLYFYWYRQILGQKVEFLVSFYNNEISEKSEIFDDQFSVERPDGSNFTLKIRSTKLEDSAMYFCASMGTQGLHFGNGTRLTVT.

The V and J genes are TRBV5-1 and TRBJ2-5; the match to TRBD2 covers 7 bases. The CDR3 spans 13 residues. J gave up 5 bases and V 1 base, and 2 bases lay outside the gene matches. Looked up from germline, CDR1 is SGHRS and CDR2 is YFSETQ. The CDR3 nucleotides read TGCGCCAGCAGCTTGACGGGAGGCGAGACCCAGTACTTC. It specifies CASSLTGGETQYF. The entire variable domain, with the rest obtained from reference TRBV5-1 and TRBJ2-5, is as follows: KAGVTQTPRYLIKTRGQQVTLSCSPISGHRSVSWYQQTPGQGLQFLFEYFSETQRNKGNFPGRFSGRQFSNSRSEMNVSTLELGDSALYLCASSLTGGETQYFGPGTRLLVL.

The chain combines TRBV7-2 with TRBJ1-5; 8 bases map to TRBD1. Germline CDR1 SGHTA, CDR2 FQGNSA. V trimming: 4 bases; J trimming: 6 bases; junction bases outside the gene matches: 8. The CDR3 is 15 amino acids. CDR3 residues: CASSSETGASQPQHF. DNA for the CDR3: TGTGCCAGCAGCTCAGAGACAGGGGCCAGTCAGCCCCAGCATTTT.

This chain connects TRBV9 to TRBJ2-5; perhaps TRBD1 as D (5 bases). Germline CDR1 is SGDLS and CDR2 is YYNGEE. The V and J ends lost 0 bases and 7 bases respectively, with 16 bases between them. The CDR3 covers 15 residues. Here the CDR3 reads CASSVGLGADRTQYF. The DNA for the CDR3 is TGTGCCAGCAGCGTAGGCTTAGGGGCCGACCGGACCCAGTACTTC.

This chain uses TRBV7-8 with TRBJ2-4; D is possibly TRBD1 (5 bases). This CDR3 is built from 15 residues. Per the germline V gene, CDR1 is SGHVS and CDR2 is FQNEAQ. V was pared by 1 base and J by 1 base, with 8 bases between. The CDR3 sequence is CASSLEGNAKNIQYF. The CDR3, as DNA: TGTGCCAGCAGCTTAGAGGGGAACGCCAAAAACATTCAGTACTTC.

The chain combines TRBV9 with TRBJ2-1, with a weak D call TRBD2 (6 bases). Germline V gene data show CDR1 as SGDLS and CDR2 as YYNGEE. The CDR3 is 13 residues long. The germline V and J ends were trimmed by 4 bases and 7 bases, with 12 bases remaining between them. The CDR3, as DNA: TGTGCCAGCAGCCCCACTAGCCCTAATGAGCAGTTCTTC. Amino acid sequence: CASSPTSPNEQFF.

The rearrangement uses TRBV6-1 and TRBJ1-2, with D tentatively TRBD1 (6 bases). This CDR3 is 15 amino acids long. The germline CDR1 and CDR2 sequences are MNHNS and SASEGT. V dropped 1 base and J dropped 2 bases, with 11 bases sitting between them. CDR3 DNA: TGTGCCAGCAGTGAAGGGACAGTTGGAAACTATGGCTACACCTTC. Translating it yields CASSEGTVGNYGYTF.

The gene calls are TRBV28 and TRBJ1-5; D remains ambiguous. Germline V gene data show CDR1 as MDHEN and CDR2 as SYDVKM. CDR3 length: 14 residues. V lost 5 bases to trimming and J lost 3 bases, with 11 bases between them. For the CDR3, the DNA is TGTGCCAGCAGTCTGGGCATCTCCAATCAGCCCCAGCATTTT. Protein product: CASSLGISNQPQHF.

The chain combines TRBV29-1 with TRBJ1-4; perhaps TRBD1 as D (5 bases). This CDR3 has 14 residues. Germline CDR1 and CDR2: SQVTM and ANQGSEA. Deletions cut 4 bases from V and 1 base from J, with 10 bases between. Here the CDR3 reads CSVVSGLTNEKLFF. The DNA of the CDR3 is TGCAGCGTTGTTTCAGGGTTAACTAATGAAAAACTGTTTTTT.

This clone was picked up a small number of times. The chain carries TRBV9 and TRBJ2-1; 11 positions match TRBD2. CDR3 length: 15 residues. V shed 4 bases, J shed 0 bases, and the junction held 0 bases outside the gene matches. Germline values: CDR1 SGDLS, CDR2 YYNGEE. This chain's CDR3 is CASSTSGSSYNEQFF. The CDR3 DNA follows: TGTGCCAGCAGCACTAGCGGGAGCTCCTACAATGAGCAGTTCTTC.

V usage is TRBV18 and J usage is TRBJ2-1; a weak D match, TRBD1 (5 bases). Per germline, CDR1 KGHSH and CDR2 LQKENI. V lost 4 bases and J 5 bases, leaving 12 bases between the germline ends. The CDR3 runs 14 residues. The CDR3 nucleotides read TGTGCCAGCTCACGGGGCGAAAGGAACAATGAGCAGTTCTTC. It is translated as CASSRGERNNEQFF. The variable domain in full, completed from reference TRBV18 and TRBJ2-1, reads NAGVMQNPRHLVRRRGQEARLRCSPMKGHSHVYWYRQLPEEGLKFMVYLQKENIIDESGMPKERFSAEFPKEGPSILRIQQVVRGDSAAYFCASSRGERNNEQFFGPGTRLTVL.

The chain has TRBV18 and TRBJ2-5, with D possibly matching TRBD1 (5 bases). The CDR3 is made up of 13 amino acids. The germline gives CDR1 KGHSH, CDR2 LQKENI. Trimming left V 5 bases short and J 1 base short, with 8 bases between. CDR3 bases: TGTGCCAGCTCAAGGGGAAGCCAAGAGACCCAGTACTTC. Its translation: CASSRGSQETQYF.

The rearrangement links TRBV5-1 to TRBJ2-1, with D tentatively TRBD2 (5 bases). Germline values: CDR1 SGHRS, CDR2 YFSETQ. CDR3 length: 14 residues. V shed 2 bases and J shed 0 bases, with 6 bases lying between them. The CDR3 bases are TGCGCCAGCAGCTTCGGGGACTCCTACAATGAGCAGTTCTTC. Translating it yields CASSFGDSYNEQFF.

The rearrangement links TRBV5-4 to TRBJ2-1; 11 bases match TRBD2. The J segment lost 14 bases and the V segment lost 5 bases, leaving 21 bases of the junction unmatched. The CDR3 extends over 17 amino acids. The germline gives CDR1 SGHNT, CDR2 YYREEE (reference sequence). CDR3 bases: TGTGCCAGCAGTCGCGGAATCGGGACTAGCGGAAATCCTACGGAGTTCTTC. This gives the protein CASSRGIGTSGNPTEFF.

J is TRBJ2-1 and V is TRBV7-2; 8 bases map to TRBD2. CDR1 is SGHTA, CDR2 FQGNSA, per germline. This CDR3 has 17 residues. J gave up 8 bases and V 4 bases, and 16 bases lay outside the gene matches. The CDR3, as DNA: TGTGCCAGCAGCTCAGAGCTAGCGGGCATAACAGCCTATGAGCAGTTCTTC. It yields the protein CASSSELAGITAYEQFF.